This T cell receptor beta chain comes out of a study of cytomegalovirus exposure and HLA in healthy donors. Turning to this clone: Its target is unknown.

The junction had 12 bases not matched to a gene; V was cut back by 6 bases and J by 3 bases. Germline CDR1 and CDR2: MNHNS and SASEGT. This CDR3 is 18 amino acids long. General study findings and limits: Researchers reported in a later analysis that a missense DCLRE1C variant was tied to TCR beta V- and J-gene trimming. Sequences of the TCR beta chain were said to predict the HLA-A and HLA-B alleles of most subjects accurately.

Each of the donors was a healthy bone marrow donor. The PCR made use of 60 Vbeta and 13 Jbeta primers. Data came from immunoSEQ multiplex PCR; TCRdb stores just in-frame clones and leaves some out. Of 200,000 or so clones in the sample, about 74% were seen once. The genes are TRBV6-1 and TRBJ2-6, with TRBD1 matching 9 bases. Sequencing was carried out using PBMCs. The TCR was taken from a man between 35 and 55 years old in good health and CMV-seronegative. CDR3 region: CASRELGTGHSGANVLTF. In DNA, the CDR3 is TGTGCCAGCAGGGAACTAGGGACAGGGCACAGTGGGGCCAACGTCCTGACTTTC.